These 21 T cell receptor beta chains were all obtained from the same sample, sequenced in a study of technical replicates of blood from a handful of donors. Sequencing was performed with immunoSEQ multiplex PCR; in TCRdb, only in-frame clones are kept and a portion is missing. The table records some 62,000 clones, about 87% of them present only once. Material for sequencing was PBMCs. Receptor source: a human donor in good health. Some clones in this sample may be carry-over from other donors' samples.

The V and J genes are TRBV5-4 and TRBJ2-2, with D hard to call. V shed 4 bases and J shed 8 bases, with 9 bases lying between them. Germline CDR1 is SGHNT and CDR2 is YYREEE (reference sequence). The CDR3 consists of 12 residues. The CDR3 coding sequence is TGTGCCAGCAGCCCCATGAGGGGGGAGCTGTTTTTT. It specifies CASSPMRGELFF. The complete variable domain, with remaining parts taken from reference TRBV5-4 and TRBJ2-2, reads ETGVTQSPTHLIKTRGQQVTLRCSSQSGHNTVSWYQQALGQGPQFIFQYYREEENGRGNFPPRFSGLQFPNYSSELNVNALELDDSALYLCASSPMRGELFFGEGSRLTVL.

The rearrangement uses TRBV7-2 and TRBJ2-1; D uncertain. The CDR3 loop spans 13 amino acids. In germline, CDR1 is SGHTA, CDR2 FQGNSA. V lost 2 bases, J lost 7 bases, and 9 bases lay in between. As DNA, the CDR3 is TGTGCCAGCAGCTTATCGGTCTGGAATGAGCAGTTCTTC. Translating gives CASSLSVWNEQFF.

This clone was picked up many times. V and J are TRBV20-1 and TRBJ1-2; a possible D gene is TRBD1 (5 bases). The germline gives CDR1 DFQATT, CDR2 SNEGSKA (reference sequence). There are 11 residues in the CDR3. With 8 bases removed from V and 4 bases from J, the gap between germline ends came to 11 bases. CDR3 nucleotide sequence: TGCAGTTTCGGGGGGGTCTATGGCTACACCTTC. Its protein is CSFGGVYGYTF.

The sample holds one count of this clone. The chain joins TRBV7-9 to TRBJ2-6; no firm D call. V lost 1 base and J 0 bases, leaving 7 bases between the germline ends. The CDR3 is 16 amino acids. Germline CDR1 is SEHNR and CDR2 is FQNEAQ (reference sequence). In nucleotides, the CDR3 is TGTGCCAGCAGCTTAGACGGGTACTCTGGGGCCAACGTCCTGACTTTC. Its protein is CASSLDGYSGANVLTF.

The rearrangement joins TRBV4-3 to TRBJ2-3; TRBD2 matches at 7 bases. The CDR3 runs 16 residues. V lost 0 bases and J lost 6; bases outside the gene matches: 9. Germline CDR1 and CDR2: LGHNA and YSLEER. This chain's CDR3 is CASSQDRGTMADTQYF. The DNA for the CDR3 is TGCGCCAGCAGCCAAGATCGGGGGACTATGGCGGATACGCAGTATTTT.

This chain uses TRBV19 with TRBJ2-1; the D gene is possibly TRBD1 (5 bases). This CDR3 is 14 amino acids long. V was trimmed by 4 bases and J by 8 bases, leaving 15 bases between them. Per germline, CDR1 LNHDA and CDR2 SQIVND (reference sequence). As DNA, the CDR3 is TGTGCCAGTAGTACCCCATACAGGTCCGATGAGCAGTTCTTC. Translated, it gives CASSTPYRSDEQFF.

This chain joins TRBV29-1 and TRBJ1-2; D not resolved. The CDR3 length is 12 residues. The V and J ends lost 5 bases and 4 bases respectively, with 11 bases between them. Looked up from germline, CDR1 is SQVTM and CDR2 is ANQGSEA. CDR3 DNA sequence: TGCAGCGTTTCTCTCGAGGGCTATGGCTACACCTTC. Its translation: CSVSLEGYGYTF.

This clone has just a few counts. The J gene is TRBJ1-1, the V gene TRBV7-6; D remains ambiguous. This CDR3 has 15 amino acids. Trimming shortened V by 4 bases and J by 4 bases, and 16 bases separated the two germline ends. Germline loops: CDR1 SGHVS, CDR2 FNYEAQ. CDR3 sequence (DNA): TGTGCCAGCAGCTCCGAGCCGGGGAAAGGCACTGAAGCTTTCTTT. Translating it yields CASSSEPGKGTEAFF.

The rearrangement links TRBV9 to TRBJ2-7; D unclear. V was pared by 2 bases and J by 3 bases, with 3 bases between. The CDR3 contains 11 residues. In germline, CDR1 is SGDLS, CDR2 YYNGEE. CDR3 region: CASSVNYEQYF. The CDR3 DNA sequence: TGTGCCAGCAGCGTTAACTACGAGCAGTACTTC.

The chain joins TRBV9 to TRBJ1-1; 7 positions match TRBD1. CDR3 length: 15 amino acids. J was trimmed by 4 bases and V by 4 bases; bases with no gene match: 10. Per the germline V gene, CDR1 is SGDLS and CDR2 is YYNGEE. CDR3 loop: CASSPDRQGGTEAFF. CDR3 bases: TGTGCCAGCAGCCCAGACCGACAGGGCGGCACTGAAGCTTTCTTT.

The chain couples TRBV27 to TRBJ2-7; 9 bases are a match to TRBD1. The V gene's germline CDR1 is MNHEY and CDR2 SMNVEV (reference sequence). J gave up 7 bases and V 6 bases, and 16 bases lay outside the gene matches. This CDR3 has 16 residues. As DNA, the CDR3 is TGTGCCAGCAGCCGCACCCGGGACAGGGAGACGTGGGAGCAGTACTTC. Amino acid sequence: CASSRTRDRETWEQYF.

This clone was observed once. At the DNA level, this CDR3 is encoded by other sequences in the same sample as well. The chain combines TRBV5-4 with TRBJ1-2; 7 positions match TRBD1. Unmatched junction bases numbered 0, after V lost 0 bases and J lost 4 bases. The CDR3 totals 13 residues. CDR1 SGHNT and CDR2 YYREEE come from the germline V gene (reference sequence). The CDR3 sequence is CASSLDRGYGYTF. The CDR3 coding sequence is TGTGCCAGCAGCTTGGACAGGGGCTATGGCTACACCTTC.

The CDR3 sequence is CATSRDLTSGYITSQETQYF. CDR3 sequence (DNA): TGTGCCACCAGCAGAGATCTAACTAGCGGGTACATAACCTCCCAAGAGACCCAGTACTTC. J is TRBJ2-5 and V is TRBV15; 9 bases agree with TRBD2. The CDR3 is 20 amino acids. Germline assignment: CDR1 LNHNV and CDR2 YYDKDF (reference sequence). The trim removed 0 bases at V and 1 base at J, leaving 15 bases unmatched.

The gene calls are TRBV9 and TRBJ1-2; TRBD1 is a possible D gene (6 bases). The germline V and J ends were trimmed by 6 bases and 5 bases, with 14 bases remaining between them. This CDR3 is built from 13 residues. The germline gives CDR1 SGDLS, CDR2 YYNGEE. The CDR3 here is CASTTGTKYGYTF. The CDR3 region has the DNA TGTGCCAGCACGACCGGGACAAAGTATGGCTACACCTTC.

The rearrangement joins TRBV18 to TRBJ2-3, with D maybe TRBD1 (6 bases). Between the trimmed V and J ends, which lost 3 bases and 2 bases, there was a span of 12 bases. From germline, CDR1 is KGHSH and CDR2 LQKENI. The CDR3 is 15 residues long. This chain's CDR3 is CASSPGQGNTDTQYF. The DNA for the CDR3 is TGTGCCAGCTCACCGGGGCAGGGGAACACAGATACGCAGTATTTT. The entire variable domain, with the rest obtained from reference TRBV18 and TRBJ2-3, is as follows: NAGVMQNPRHLVRRRGQEARLRCSPMKGHSHVYWYRQLPEEGLKFMVYLQKENIIDESGMPKERFSAEFPKEGPSILRIQQVVRGDSAAYFCASSPGQGNTDTQYFGPGTRLTVL.

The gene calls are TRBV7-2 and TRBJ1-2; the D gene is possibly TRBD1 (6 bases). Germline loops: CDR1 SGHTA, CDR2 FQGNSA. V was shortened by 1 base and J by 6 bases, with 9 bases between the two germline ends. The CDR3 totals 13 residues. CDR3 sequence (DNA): TGTGCCAGCAGCTTAGTGGGGGCTGATGGCTACACCTTC. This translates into CASSLVGADGYTF.

The CDR3 region is CASSLGGFLGVQPQHF. CDR3 nucleotides: TGTGCCAGCAGCTTAGGGGGCTTCCTAGGCGTACAGCCCCAGCATTTT. The J gene is TRBJ1-5, the V gene TRBV7-8, with a tentative D call TRBD1 (5 bases). The CDR3 is 16 amino acids. The ends were cut back, 1 base at V and 7 bases at J, with 17 bases in the middle. Germline lookup yields CDR1 SGHVS and CDR2 FQNEAQ.

Written as DNA, the CDR3 is TGTGCCAGCAGTGACTTACCAGGGGGCGCAGGATCACCCCTCCACTTT. Translating gives CASSDLPGGAGSPLHF. J is TRBJ1-6 and V is TRBV6-4; TRBD1 matches at 8 bases. The CDR3 runs 16 residues. The V and J ends lost 1 base and 10 bases, in that order; junction bases with no gene match: 9. Germline-derived CDR1 and CDR2 are MRHNA and SNTAGT.

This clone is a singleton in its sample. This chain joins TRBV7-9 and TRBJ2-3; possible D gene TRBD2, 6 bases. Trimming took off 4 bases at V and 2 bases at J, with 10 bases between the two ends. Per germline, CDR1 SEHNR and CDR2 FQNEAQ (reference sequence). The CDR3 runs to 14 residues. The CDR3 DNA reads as TGTGCCAGCAGCTGGGCGGGACTCACAGATACGCAGTATTTT. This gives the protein CASSWAGLTDTQYF. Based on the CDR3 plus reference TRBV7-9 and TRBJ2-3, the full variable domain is DTGVSQNPRHKITKRGQNVTFRCDPISEHNRLYWYRQTLGQGPEFLTYFQNEAQLEKSRLLSDRFSAERPKGSFSTLEIQRTEQGDSAMYLCASSWAGLTDTQYFGPGTRLTVL.

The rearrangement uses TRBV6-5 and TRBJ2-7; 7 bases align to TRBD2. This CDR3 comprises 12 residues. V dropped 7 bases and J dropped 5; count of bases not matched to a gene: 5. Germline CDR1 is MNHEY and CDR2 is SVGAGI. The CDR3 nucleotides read TGTGCCAGCACCCGCGGGGGAGACGAGCAGTACTTC. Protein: CASTRGGDEQYF.

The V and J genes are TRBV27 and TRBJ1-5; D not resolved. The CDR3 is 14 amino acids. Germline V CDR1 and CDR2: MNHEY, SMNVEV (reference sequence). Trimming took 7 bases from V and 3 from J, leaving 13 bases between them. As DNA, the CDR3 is TGTGCCAGCACCCGTGATATACACAATCAGCCCCAGCATTTT. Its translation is CASTRDIHNQPQHF.